One T cell receptor (beta chain) is described in this entry. This clonotype was picked up a small number of times. Which antigen it targets is not known. The input lacks base qualities; no much larger clone sits a single base away. This specimen comes from a study of T cell repertoires in cytomegalovirus infection (dated by TCRdb to about 2019). With respect to the entire study: The peptide stimulations were aimed at well-studied HLA-B-restricted epitopes as well as recently identified HLA-C-restricted CMV epitopes, whose presentation resists viral immunomodulation. Donor HLA type was relevant to the analysis, because carriage of CMV infection together with the matching HLA type was indicated by public TCR beta signatures.

This specimen's treatment or condition label, per the study, means: in vitro stimulation with specific CMV peptide epitopes to enrich CMV-specific T cells. The sequencer was an Illumina HiSeq 1500. TCRdb's own reprocessing of the public reads used fastp at Q25 and MiXCR and kept productive beta chains. Identical CDR3 proteins give one entry, which carries the most common genes and DNA. For this sample the table gives roughly 700,000 distinct CDR3 sequences, of which around 31% were detected only once. Around a sixth of the sample is taken by the ten largest. What the work shows at the level of the full study, not this receptor alone: In both this cohort and an independent approximately 350-donor cohort, the cumulative frequency of public TCR beta family members distinguished carriers of CMV infection plus the relevant HLA type. The ex vivo response was dominated by HLA-C-restricted CMV-specific TCR beta clonotypes, which also provided the single most frequent clonotype in two of eight donors.

V and J are trimmed by 6 bases and 6 bases, and the gene matches miss 29 bases of the junction. The CDR3 contains 22 residues, cysteine and phenylalanine counted. The entry retains the CDR3 DNA only, 66 bases that are in frame from base 1. CDR1 MNHNS and CDR2 SASEGT are derived from the germline V gene. The source was cultured PBMCs, collected from culture after CMV antigen stimulation. The receptor was derived from a human donor in good health (CMV status not recorded). Some clones in this sample may be carry-over from other donors' samples. The rearrangement combines TRBV6-1 with TRBJ2-1, and 10 junction bases match TRBD2. The bases are TGTGCCAGCAGGGCAACAGGCGGGTACTCTAGCGGGAGAGGTGGGTACGCCAATGAGCAGTTCTTC. It specifies CASRATGGYSSGRGGYANEQFF.